These T cell receptor beta chains were read from a single sample in a study of blood T cell repertoires in COVID-19. The data were produced by immunoSEQ multiplex PCR, yet TCRdb's version contains in-frame clones alone and is incomplete. The sample has roughly 76,000 clones, roughly 87% seen once. Sequences were obtained from peripheral blood. The source of these receptors is an elderly woman with active or convalescent COVID-19. CDR3s include the opening cysteine and the closing phenylalanine or tryptophan. A D gene is named only where the DNA matches it firmly. Clone size is shown for a subset of rows, as once, few, many or a class of expanded clone.

j_gene,d_gene,abundance,v_gene,CDR3aa,CDR3nt
TRBJ2-3,-,many,TRBV7-2,CASSSPGLGRGGSTDTQYF,TGTGCCAGCAGCTCTCCGGGTTTGGGGCGCGGTGGGAGCACAGATACGCAGTATTTT
TRBJ1-1,-,-,TRBV6-5,CASMQAGGQRTEAFF,TGTGCCAGCATGCAAGCGGGGGGGCAAAGAACTGAAGCTTTCTTT
TRBJ1-5,-,-,TRBV12-3/TRBV12-4,CASTPSASQPQHF,TGTGCCAGCACCCCAAGCGCAAGTCAGCCCCAGCATTTT
TRBJ1-1,-,-,TRBV7-2,CASSSSSTGLGAFF,TGTGCCAGCAGCTCTAGCAGTACAGGGCTGGGAGCTTTCTTT
TRBJ1-5,-,once,TRBV19,CATEEGSNQPQHF,TGTGCCACGGAGGAAGGGAGCAATCAGCCCCAGCATTTT
TRBJ1-3,-,-,TRBV5-1,CASSFSGDGNTIYF,TGCGCCAGCAGCTTCTCAGGGGATGGAAACACCATATATTTT
TRBJ1-1,-,-,TRBV6-6,CASTGQGNTEAFF,TGTGCCAGCACTGGGCAGGGGAACACTGAAGCTTTCTTT
TRBJ2-1,TRBD2,-,TRBV4-3,CASSQDHRTSGGFKHGGNEQFF,TGCGCCAGCAGCCAAGATCATCGGACTAGCGGGGGGTTTAAGCATGGCGGCAATGAGCAGTTCTTC
TRBJ1-4,TRBD1,once,TRBV13,CASSLGDRGEKLFF,TGTGCCAGCAGCCTGGGGGACAGGGGAGAAAAACTGTTTTTT
TRBJ1-2,TRBD1,-,TRBV19,CASTSDRLDGYTF,TGTGCCAGTACCTCGGACAGGTTGGATGGCTACACCTTC
TRBJ1-5,TRBD1,-,TRBV29-1,CSVVKGARQPQHF,TGCAGCGTTGTAAAGGGGGCGCGTCAGCCCCAGCATTTT
TRBJ2-1,TRBD2,-,TRBV11-3,CASSSGGAWDEQFF,TGTGCCAGCTCCTCCGGGGGGGCCTGGGATGAGCAGTTCTTC
TRBJ2-7,-,few,TRBV5-1,CASSLTGSYEQYF,TGCGCCAGCAGCCTAACAGGGTCCTACGAGCAGTACTTC
TRBJ2-7,TRBD1,-,TRBV7-2,CASSITSGTAAYEQYF,TGTGCCAGCAGCATAACTTCCGGGACAGCGGCATACGAGCAGTACTTC
TRBJ1-3,-,once,TRBV18,CASSPKGGGNTIYF,TGTGCCAGCTCGCCAAAGGGAGGTGGAAACACCATATATTTT
TRBJ1-1,-,-,TRBV7-2,CASSLFLENTEAFF,TGTGCCAGCAGCTTATTTCTAGAGAACACTGAAGCTTTCTTT
TRBJ1-2,TRBD1,-,TRBV6-5,CASSSVGQGAYGYTF,TGTGCCAGCAGTTCCGTAGGACAGGGAGCGTACGGCTACACCTTC
TRBJ1-1,-,few,TRBV24-1,CATSDSRMNTEAFF,TGTGCCACCAGTGATTCGCGAATGAACACTGAAGCTTTCTTT
TRBJ1-4,TRBD1,-,TRBV7-9,CASSRQGANEKLFF,TGTGCCAGCAGCCGACAGGGGGCTAATGAAAAACTGTTTTTT
TRBJ1-5,TRBD1,-,TRBV11-2,CASSRGQGDRNQPQHF,TGTGCCAGCAGCAGAGGACAGGGCGATCGCAATCAGCCCCAGCATTTT
TRBJ2-1,-,-,TRBV5-1,CASSDLRGNEQFF,TGCGCCAGCAGCGATTTGCGGGGCAATGAGCAGTTCTTC
TRBJ2-3,TRBD2,-,TRBV20-1,CSASGWGSGGRSDTQYF,TGCAGTGCTAGTGGGTGGGGGAGCGGGGGTCGTTCAGATACGCAGTATTTT
TRBJ1-1,TRBD1,-,TRBV6-5,CASSYSMGTANTEAFF,TGTGCCAGCAGTTACTCGATGGGGACAGCGAACACTGAAGCTTTCTTT
TRBJ1-1,TRBD1,-,TRBV5-6,CASSHRTGGAFF,TGTGCCAGCAGCCATCGGACAGGGGGAGCTTTCTTT
TRBJ1-2,-,-,TRBV4-3,CASSQVGHDYGYTF,TGCGCCAGCAGCCAAGTGGGGCATGACTATGGCTACACCTTC
TRBJ1-2,TRBD1,-,TRBV28,CASSGTGVNYGYTF,TGTGCCAGCAGCGGGACAGGGGTTAACTATGGCTACACCTTC
TRBJ2-7,TRBD2,-,TRBV19,CASSMGGNSYEQYF,TGTGCCAGTAGTATGGGGGGGAATTCCTACGAGCAGTACTTC
TRBJ1-1,-,-,TRBV19,CASSISPRGVGEAFF,TGTGCCAGTAGTATCTCTCCCAGGGGCGTTGGTGAAGCTTTCTTT
TRBJ2-7,TRBD1,-,TRBV7-8,CASSLRRGTGLEQYF,TGTGCCAGCAGCTTAAGAAGAGGGACAGGGCTCGAGCAGTACTTC
TRBJ2-1,TRBD2,-,TRBV29-1,CSVEEGGGALLGNEQFF,TGCAGCGTTGAGGAGGGCGGGGGGGCCTTATTGGGCAATGAGCAGTTCTTC
TRBJ2-3,-,-,TRBV6-5,CASKRTLSTDTQYF,TGTGCCAGCAAGAGGACTTTGAGCACAGATACGCAGTATTTT
TRBJ2-7,-,-,TRBV27,CASSFLDEQYF,TGTGCCAGCAGTTTTCTTGACGAGCAGTACTTC
TRBJ2-2,-,-,TRBV28,CASSLPLGAGDTGELFF,TGTGCCAGCAGTTTACCACTGGGGGCAGGGGACACCGGGGAGCTGTTTTTT
TRBJ1-1,TRBD1,-,TRBV28,CASRGQGWTEAFF,TGTGCCAGCAGAGGACAGGGGTGGACTGAAGCTTTCTTT
TRBJ2-3,TRBD1,-,TRBV7-9,CASSLDRGHTDTQYF,TGTGCCAGCAGCTTAGACAGGGGACACACAGATACGCAGTATTTT
TRBJ2-1,TRBD2,-,TRBV12-5,CASGLGLIAGGNNEQFF,TGTGCTAGTGGTTTGGGGTTGATAGCGGGGGGAAACAATGAGCAGTTCTTC
TRBJ1-3,-,-,TRBV7-2,CASSLDGGFGNTIYF,TGTGCCAGCAGCTTAGATGGGGGGTTCGGAAACACCATATATTTT
TRBJ1-4,TRBD1,-,TRBV28,CASRRQGPEKLFF,TGTGCCAGCAGACGACAGGGCCCGGAAAAACTGTTTTTT
TRBJ1-3,-,-,TRBV14,CASSPGGNTIYF,TGTGCCAGCAGTCCGGGGGGAAACACCATATATTTT
TRBJ1-4,-,-,TRBV19,CASSIDLGRSNEKLFF,TGTGCCAGTAGTATAGATCTAGGGAGGTCTAATGAAAAACTGTTTTTT
TRBJ2-3,-,-,TRBV5-4,CASSSRLVPTQYF,TGTGCCAGCAGCTCCCGACTAGTCCCAACGCAGTATTTT
TRBJ1-4,TRBD1,once,TRBV19,CASSTTGVGQEKLFF,TGTGCCAGTAGTACGACAGGGGTCGGGCAAGAAAAACTGTTTTTT
TRBJ2-1,TRBD2,few,TRBV4-1,CASSQDWDGGLDEQFF,TGCGCCAGCAGCCAAGATTGGGACGGGGGGTTGGATGAGCAGTTCTTC
TRBJ2-2,-,-,TRBV30,CAWSAKGRTNTGELFF,TGTGCCTGGAGCGCGAAGGGGCGCACTAACACCGGGGAGCTGTTTTTT
TRBJ2-7,TRBD1,-,TRBV28,CASSPRTGGPYEQYF,TGTGCCAGCAGTCCACGGACAGGGGGACCCTACGAGCAGTACTTC
TRBJ1-5,TRBD1,-,TRBV5-5,CASSLAIGGINQPQHF,TGTGCCAGCAGCTTGGCCATAGGGGGCATCAATCAGCCCCAGCATTTT
TRBJ1-1,-,-,TRBV6-5,CASFRDKAEAFF,TGTGCCAGCTTCCGGGACAAGGCTGAAGCTTTCTTT
TRBJ2-7,TRBD2,-,TRBV6-5,CASSFGGGVNEQYF,TGTGCCAGCAGTTTTGGCGGGGGGGTCAACGAGCAGTACTTC
TRBJ2-5,TRBD1,few,TRBV11-2,CASSLFISGGQGGTQYF,TGTGCCAGCAGCTTATTCATAAGTGGCGGACAGGGGGGGACCCAGTACTTC
TRBJ1-6,-,-,TRBV2,CASSEVQNSPLHF,TGTGCCAGCAGTGAGGTACAGAATTCACCCCTCCACTTT
TRBJ1-1,TRBD1,-,TRBV18,CASSPPPTGVTEAFF,TGTGCCAGCTCACCACCCCCAACAGGGGTAACTGAAGCTTTCTTT
TRBJ1-2,-,few,TRBV10-2,CASGGGTRNYGYTF,TGCGCCAGCGGAGGCGGAACAAGGAACTATGGCTACACCTTC
TRBJ1-1,-,-,TRBV7-6,CASSFQTMNTEAFF,TGTGCCAGCAGCTTTCAAACTATGAACACTGAAGCTTTCTTT
TRBJ1-3,TRBD1,-,TRBV7-8,CASSYPRAGGKRDGGNTIYF,TGTGCCAGCAGCTACCCCAGGGCAGGGGGCAAGCGGGATGGTGGAAACACCATATATTTT
TRBJ1-4,-,once,TRBV30,CAWRGGGAVNEKLFF,TGTGCCTGGAGAGGAGGAGGGGCGGTTAATGAAAAACTGTTTTTT
TRBJ2-1,TRBD2,once,TRBV10-3,CAINSASGAGNEQFF,TGTGCCATCAACTCGGCTAGCGGGGCGGGGAATGAGCAGTTCTTC
TRBJ1-1,TRBD1,-,TRBV30,CAWSSRTGVLAEAFF,TGTGCCTGGAGTTCTCGAACAGGGGTTTTGGCTGAAGCTTTCTTT
TRBJ2-7,-,-,TRBV28,CASSYGYEQYF,TGTGCCAGCAGCTACGGGTACGAGCAGTACTTC
TRBJ2-3,-,-,TRBV6-2/TRBV6-3,CASSRRGGTDTQYF,TGTGCCAGCAGCCGTCGGGGTGGCACAGATACGCAGTATTTT
TRBJ2-3,-,-,TRBV7-2,CASSTRVGDTQYF,TGTGCCAGCAGCACGCGGGTAGGGGATACGCAGTATTTT